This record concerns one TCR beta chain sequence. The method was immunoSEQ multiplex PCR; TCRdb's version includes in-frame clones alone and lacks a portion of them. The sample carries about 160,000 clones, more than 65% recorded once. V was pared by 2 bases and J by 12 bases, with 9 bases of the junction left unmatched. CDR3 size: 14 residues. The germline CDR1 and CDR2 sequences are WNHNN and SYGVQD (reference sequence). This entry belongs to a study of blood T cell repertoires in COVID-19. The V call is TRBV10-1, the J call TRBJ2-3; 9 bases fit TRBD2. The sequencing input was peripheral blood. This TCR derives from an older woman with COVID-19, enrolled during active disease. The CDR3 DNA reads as TGCGCCAGCAGTGAGATCGAGCGGGGGGCAATTCAGTATTTT. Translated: CASSEIERGAIQYF.